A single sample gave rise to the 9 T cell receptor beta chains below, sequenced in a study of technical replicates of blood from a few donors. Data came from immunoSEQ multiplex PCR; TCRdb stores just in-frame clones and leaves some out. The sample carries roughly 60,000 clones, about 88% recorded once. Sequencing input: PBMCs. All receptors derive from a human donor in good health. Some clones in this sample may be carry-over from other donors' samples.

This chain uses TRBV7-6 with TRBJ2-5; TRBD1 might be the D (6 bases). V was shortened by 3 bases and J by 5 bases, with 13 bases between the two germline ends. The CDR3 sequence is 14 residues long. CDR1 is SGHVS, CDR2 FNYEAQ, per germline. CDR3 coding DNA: TGTGCCAGCAGCTTCAGGGGAGCAGGGGAGACCCAGTACTTC. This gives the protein CASSFRGAGETQYF.

DNA of the CDR3: TGTGCCAGCAGCTTTCTCGGTTCCTACGAGCAGTACTTC. Amino acids: CASSFLGSYEQYF. The chain is built from TRBV5-6 and TRBJ2-7; D is undetermined. V gave up 2 bases and J gave up 1 base, with 7 bases separating them. The CDR3 extends over 13 amino acids. Per the germline V gene, CDR1 is SGHDT and CDR2 is YYEEEE.

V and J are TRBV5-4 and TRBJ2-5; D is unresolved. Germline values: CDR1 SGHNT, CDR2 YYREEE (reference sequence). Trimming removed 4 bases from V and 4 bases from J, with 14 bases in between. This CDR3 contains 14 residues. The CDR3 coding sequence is TGTGCCAGCAGCGCTTCGGGTTTGGGAGAGACCCAGTACTTC. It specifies CASSASGLGETQYF. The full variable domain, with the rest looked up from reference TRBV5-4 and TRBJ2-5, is ETGVTQSPTHLIKTRGQQVTLRCSSQSGHNTVSWYQQALGQGPQFIFQYYREEENGRGNFPPRFSGLQFPNYSSELNVNALELDDSALYLCASSASGLGETQYFGPGTRLLVL.

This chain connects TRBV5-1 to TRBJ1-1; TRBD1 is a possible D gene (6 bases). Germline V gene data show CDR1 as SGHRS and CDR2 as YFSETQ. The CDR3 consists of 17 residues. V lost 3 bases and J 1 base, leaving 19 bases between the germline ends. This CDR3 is CASSSPLTGGGNTEAFF. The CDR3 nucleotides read TGCGCCAGCAGCTCACCATTGACAGGAGGTGGGAACACTGAAGCTTTCTTT. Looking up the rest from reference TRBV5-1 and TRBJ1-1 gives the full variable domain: KAGVTQTPRYLIKTRGQQVTLSCSPISGHRSVSWYQQTPGQGLQFLFEYFSETQRNKGNFPGRFSGRQFSNSRSEMNVSTLELGDSALYLCASSSPLTGGGNTEAFFGQGTRLTVV.

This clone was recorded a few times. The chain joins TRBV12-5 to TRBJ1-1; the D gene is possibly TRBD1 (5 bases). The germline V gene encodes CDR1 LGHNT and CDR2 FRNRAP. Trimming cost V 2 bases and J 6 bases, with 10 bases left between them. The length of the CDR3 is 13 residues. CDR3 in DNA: TGTGCTAGTGGTTTGACAGGACCGGCTGAAGCTTTCTTT. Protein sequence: CASGLTGPAEAFF. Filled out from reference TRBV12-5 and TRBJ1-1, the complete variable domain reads DARVTQTPRHKVTEMGQEVTMRCQPILGHNTVFWYRQTMMQGLELLAYFRNRAPLDDSGMPKDRFSAEMPDATLATLKIQPSEPRDSAVYFCASGLTGPAEAFFGQGTRLTVV.

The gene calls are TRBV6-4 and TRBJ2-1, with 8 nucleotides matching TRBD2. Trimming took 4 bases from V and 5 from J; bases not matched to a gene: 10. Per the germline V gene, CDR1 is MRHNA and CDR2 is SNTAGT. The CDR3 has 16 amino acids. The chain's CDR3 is CASSVKSGSSNNEQFF. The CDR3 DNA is TGTGCCAGCAGTGTCAAAAGCGGGAGTAGTAACAATGAGCAGTTCTTC.

The CDR3 is CATSEGDGPRTDEQYF. CDR3 DNA sequence: TGTGCCACCAGCGAGGGAGACGGGCCTCGCACCGACGAGCAGTACTTC. This chain links TRBV15 with TRBJ2-7; maybe TRBD2 (5 bases). Trimming pared 5 bases from V and 5 bases from J, leaving 22 bases between. CDR1 LNHNV and CDR2 YYDKDF come from the germline V gene (reference sequence). This CDR3 is built from 16 residues.

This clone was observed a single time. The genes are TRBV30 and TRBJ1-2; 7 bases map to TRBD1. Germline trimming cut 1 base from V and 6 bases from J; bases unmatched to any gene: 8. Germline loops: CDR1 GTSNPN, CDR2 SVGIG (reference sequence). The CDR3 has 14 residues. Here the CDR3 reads CAWSARTGSHGYTF. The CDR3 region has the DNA TGTGCCTGGAGTGCCCGGACAGGCTCCCATGGCTACACCTTC.

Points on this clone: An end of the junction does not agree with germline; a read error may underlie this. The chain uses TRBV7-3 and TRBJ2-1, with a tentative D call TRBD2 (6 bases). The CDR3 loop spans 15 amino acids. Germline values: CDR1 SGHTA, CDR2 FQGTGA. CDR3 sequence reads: CASSSPGLSSNEQFF. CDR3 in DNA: TGTGCCAGCAGCTCGCCGGGACTCTCCTCCAATGAGCAGTTCTTC.